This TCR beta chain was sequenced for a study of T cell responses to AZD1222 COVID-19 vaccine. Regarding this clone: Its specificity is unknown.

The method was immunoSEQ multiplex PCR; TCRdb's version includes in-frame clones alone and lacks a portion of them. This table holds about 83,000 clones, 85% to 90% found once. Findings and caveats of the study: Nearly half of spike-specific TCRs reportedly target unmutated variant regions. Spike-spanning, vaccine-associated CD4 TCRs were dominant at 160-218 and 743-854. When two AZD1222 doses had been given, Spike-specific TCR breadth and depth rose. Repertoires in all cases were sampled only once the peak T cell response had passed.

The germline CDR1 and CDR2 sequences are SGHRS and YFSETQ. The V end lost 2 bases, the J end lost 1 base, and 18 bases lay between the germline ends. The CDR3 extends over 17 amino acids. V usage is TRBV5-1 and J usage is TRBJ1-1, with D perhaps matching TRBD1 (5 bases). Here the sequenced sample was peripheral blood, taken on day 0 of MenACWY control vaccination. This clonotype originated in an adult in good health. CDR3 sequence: CASSFLGQGRENTEAFF. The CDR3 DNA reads TGCGCCAGCAGCTTCTTGGGTCAGGGAAGGGAGAACACTGAAGCTTTCTTT.